Described below is a single T cell receptor beta chain sequence and its context. Its antigen is not known. This sample is part of a study of cytomegalovirus exposure and HLA in healthy donors. The study's findings and limits: The study designated about 160 TCR beta chains cytomegalovirus-associated.

Use of 60 Vbeta and 13 Jbeta primers characterized the PCR. Clones were sequenced by immunoSEQ multiplex PCR, and TCRdb holds only the in-frame ones, with some missing. The table includes about 140,000 clones, around 80% detected once. Trimming cost V 6 bases and J 4 bases; bases outside gene matches: 12. This CDR3 is 16 amino acids long. Germline V lookup: CDR1 MGHRA, CDR2 YSYEKL. The genes are TRBV4-1 and TRBJ2-1; 7 bases map to TRBD2. Sequencing used PBMCs. The origin of this receptor is a young man in good health and CMV-seropositive. CDR3 nucleotide sequence: TGCGCCAGCAGGCAATCCGGGCTAGCGGTATACAATGAGCAGTTCTTC. Its protein product is CASRQSGLAVYNEQFF.